This entry is about one TCR beta chain. What it binds is not known. Primers: 60 Vbeta forward and 13 Jbeta reverse. Generated by immunoSEQ multiplex PCR, the TCRdb table keeps only in-frame clones and is missing some. The data hold tens of thousands of clones, with roughly 82% observed a single time. The donors were healthy bone marrow donors. The data derive from a study of cytomegalovirus exposure and HLA in healthy donors. Study-level points and caveats: Reportedly, fewer N-insertions than the roughly 700-donor mean appeared in an Asian-associated ancestry cluster in a later analysis. Common viral pathogens were later found to be apparently linked to several of the most significant clusters.

What was sequenced was PBMCs. This sequence was found in a woman between 18 and 30 years old in good health and CMV-seropositive.

The CDR3 here is CASSTTTGSNTGELFF. The CDR3 DNA sequence: TGTGCCAGCAGCACCACGACAGGATCAAACACCGGGGAGCTGTTTTTT. V is TRBV13 and J is TRBJ2-2, with D possibly TRBD1 on 6 matching bases. The CDR3 has 16 residues. CDR1 PRHDT and CDR2 FYEKMQ come from the germline V gene (reference sequence). Trimming cost V 5 bases and J 2 bases, with 15 bases left between them.